One sample yielded the 14 T cell receptor beta chains listed below, sequenced in a study of shared clonotypes between healthy human individuals. Produced via immunoSEQ multiplex PCR; TCRdb's table is partial and in-frame only. Here the sample spans roughly 1,500,000 clones, about 98.5% being singletons. Sequenced: naive CD4+ T cells sorted from blood. Subset of the sample: CD45RA+ positively selected. All receptors come from a man aged 25-45 years in good health.

This clone was picked up one time. The chain carries TRBV14 and TRBJ1-4; weak D call: TRBD1 (5 bases). V gave up 4 bases and J gave up 6 bases, with 18 bases separating them. The CDR3 sequence is 16 residues long. Germline loops: CDR1 SGHDN, CDR2 FVKESK. The CDR3 sequence: CASSLAPGEGHEKLFF. DNA of the CDR3: TGTGCCAGCAGCCTTGCCCCCGGAGAGGGGCATGAAAAACTGTTTTTT.

The rearrangement joins TRBV10-1 to TRBJ2-2, with D perhaps TRBD1 or TRBD2 (5 bases each). Germline-derived CDR1 and CDR2 are WNHNN and SYGVQD (reference sequence). This CDR3 is built from 12 residues. V lost 10 bases and J 8 bases, leaving 14 bases between the germline ends. The CDR3 coding sequence is TGCGCCACCGCTGGGACCCCGGGGGAGCTGTTTTTT. It translates to CATAGTPGELFF.

The CDR3 loop reads CASSYTGQDRGYGYTF. The CDR3 nucleotides read TGTGCCAGCAGTTATACCGGACAGGATCGTGGCTATGGCTACACCTTC. The chain joins TRBV6-6 to TRBJ1-2; 7 positions agree with TRBD1. The germline V gene encodes CDR1 MNHNY and CDR2 SVGAGI (reference sequence). The CDR3 covers 16 residues. Trimming cost V 3 bases and J 4 bases; bases outside gene matches: 11.

In DNA, the CDR3 is TGTGCCAGCAGCCCCGGGGCGAATACCTACAATGAGCAGTTCTTC. Translating it yields CASSPGANTYNEQFF. The rearrangement joins TRBV11-2 to TRBJ2-1; D may be TRBD1 or TRBD2 (5 bases each). CDR1 SGHAT and CDR2 FQNNGV come from the germline V gene. This CDR3 spans 15 amino acids. The V end was cut by 5 bases, the J end by 2 bases, with 13 bases between.

This clone was detected only once. The V and J genes are TRBV6-5 and TRBJ2-1; D uncertain. The CDR3 has 15 amino acids. Deletions cut 4 bases from V and 2 bases from J, with 12 bases between. The germline V gene encodes CDR1 MNHEY and CDR2 SVGAGI. CDR3 protein: CASSSQLGTYNEQFF. The CDR3, as DNA: TGTGCCAGCAGTTCCCAACTGGGAACCTACAATGAGCAGTTCTTC.

The rearrangement links TRBV6-5 to TRBJ1-2; 11 nucleotides agree with TRBD1. V shed 3 bases, J shed 5 bases, and the junction held 8 bases outside the gene matches. Per the germline V gene, CDR1 is MNHEY and CDR2 is SVGAGI. This CDR3 is 16 amino acids long. CDR3 sequence: CASSYHVRDRGYGYTF. The CDR3 DNA reads TGTGCCAGCAGTTATCACGTCCGGGACAGGGGGTATGGCTACACCTTC.

The CDR3 here is CASSRDRGRVTYEQYF. The DNA of the CDR3 is TGTGCCAGCAGCCGAGACAGGGGGCGCGTAACCTACGAGCAGTACTTC. The J gene is TRBJ2-7, the V gene TRBV4-2, with 10 nucleotides matching TRBD1. Germline trimming cut 4 bases from V and 2 bases from J; bases unmatched to any gene: 8. Germline V gives CDR1 LGHNA, CDR2 YNFKEQ. This CDR3 region has 16 residues.

V is TRBV18 and J is TRBJ2-4, with TRBD1 matching 8 bases. Germline V CDR1 and CDR2: KGHSH, LQKENI. Trimming removed 4 bases from V and 7 bases from J; junction bases left unmatched: 6. The CDR3 extends over 14 amino acids. CDR3 protein: CASSQGQGLNIQYF. CDR3 coding DNA: TGTGCCAGCTCACAAGGACAGGGTCTCAACATTCAGTACTTC. The whole variable domain, filled in from reference TRBV18 and TRBJ2-4, reads NAGVMQNPRHLVRRRGQEARLRCSPMKGHSHVYWYRQLPEEGLKFMVYLQKENIIDESGMPKERFSAEFPKEGPSILRIQQVVRGDSAAYFCASSQGQGLNIQYFGAGTRLSVL.

The chain couples TRBV6-5 to TRBJ2-1; tentative D call: TRBD2 (6 bases). CDR3 length: 15 amino acids. Germline lookup yields CDR1 MNHEY and CDR2 SVGAGI. Trimming shortened V by 3 bases and J by 4 bases, and 13 bases separated the two germline ends. The chain's CDR3 is CASSYLGGAYNEQFF. CDR3 DNA: TGTGCCAGCAGTTATTTAGGCGGGGCTTACAATGAGCAGTTCTTC.

The rearrangement links TRBV5-8 to TRBJ2-3, with TRBD1 identical over 9 bases. The germline V gene encodes CDR1 SGHTS and CDR2 YDEGEE. V lost 4 bases to trimming and J lost 2 bases; unmatched junction nucleotides: 5. There are 15 residues in the CDR3. This CDR3 is CASSPTGGFTDTQYF. The CDR3 DNA sequence: TGTGCCAGCAGCCCGACAGGGGGTTTCACAGATACGCAGTATTTT.

The chain carries TRBV5-5 and TRBJ2-1; TRBD2 is a possible D gene (6 bases). V lost 2 bases, J lost 9 bases, and 12 bases lay in between. In germline, CDR1 is SGHKS, CDR2 YYEKEE (reference sequence). The CDR3 contains 13 residues. The CDR3 DNA follows: TGTGCCAGCAGCTTTACTAGCCGTACTGAGCAGTTCTTC. Translated: CASSFTSRTEQFF.

The chain is built from TRBV12-5 and TRBJ2-7, with a weak D call TRBD2 (6 bases). The germline V gene encodes CDR1 LGHNT and CDR2 FRNRAP. Trimming took off 0 bases at V and 5 bases at J, with 8 bases between the two ends. This CDR3 contains 13 residues. The CDR3 DNA reads TGTGCTAGTGGTTTGGTAGCGGGTGACGAGCAGTACTTC. Residues: CASGLVAGDEQYF.

This chain uses TRBV7-9 with TRBJ2-1; D gene uncertain. The CDR3 has 15 residues. Germline V gene lookup returns CDR1 SEHNR and CDR2 FQNEAQ (reference sequence). With 3 bases removed from V and 8 bases from J, the gap between germline ends came to 17 bases. The CDR3 nucleotides read TGTGCCAGCAGCTTCCTGAGTGGCCCGTGGTATGAGCAGTTCTTC. Its protein is CASSFLSGPWYEQFF.

In DNA form, the CDR3 reads TGCGCCAGCAGCCCCCCCTCGGGCCTTACTAGCACAGATACGCAGTATTTT. Its translation: CASSPPSGLTSTDTQYF. V is TRBV5-1 and J is TRBJ2-3; D is undetermined. The CDR3 totals 17 residues. V was pared by 4 bases and J by 0 bases, with 18 bases between. Germline lookup yields CDR1 SGHRS and CDR2 YFSETQ.